One and the same sample provided the 21 T cell receptor beta chains below, sequenced in a study of T cells expressing NK-cell markers. TCRdb re-called the 5' RACE reads; every CDR3 protein appears as one record, without DNA. The sample's table shows about 400,000 distinct CDR3 sequences. Material for sequencing was blood T cells: a sorted CD56 or NKG2C T cell subset, CD4+ or CD8+ T cells, or bulk PBMC T cells (not recorded which). The receptors were sampled from a woman aged 45-59 years in good health.

J is TRBJ2-7 and V is TRBV7-9; TCRdb proposes TRBD1, but this gene call is untestable without DNA. Per germline, CDR1 SEHNR and CDR2 FQNEAQ (reference sequence). The CDR3 has 15 residues. The CDR3: CASSLVRERSYEQYF.

The chain carries TRBV29-1 and TRBJ2-1. CDR1 and CDR2 from the germline V gene are SQVTM and ANQGSEA. CDR3 length: 12 amino acids. This chain's CDR3 is CSVVELNNEQFF.

The gene calls are TRBV5-1 and TRBJ2-5. The CDR3 sequence is 13 residues long. The germline gives CDR1 SGHRS, CDR2 YFSETQ. The CDR3 loop reads CASSLGEEATQYF.

The chain combines TRBV7-7 with TRBJ2-7; absent DNA, TCRdb's TRBD1 call cannot be checked. CDR1 is SSHAT and CDR2 is FNYEAQ in the germline V gene (reference sequence). The CDR3 loop spans 15 amino acids. The chain's CDR3 is CASSANPGPLYEQYF.

The rearrangement uses TRBV20-1 and TRBJ2-1; checking the TCRdb D call of TRBD2 is not possible without DNA. From germline, CDR1 is DFQATT and CDR2 SNEGSKA (reference sequence). The CDR3 runs to 16 residues. CDR3 sequence reads: CSAIRLAGGAAGEQFF.

This rearrangement joins TRBV12-3 or TRBV12-4 to TRBJ1-1; TCRdb indicates TRBD1, and absent DNA this call remains unverified. The length of the CDR3 is 13 residues. The CDR3 protein is CASSLSGGFDAFF.

The chain employs TRBV12-3 or TRBV12-4 and TRBJ2-1; the D gene TCRdb calls, TRBD2, cannot be checked with no DNA. The CDR3 length is 15 residues. The CDR3 reads CASSSRGGFGYEQFF.

This chain links TRBV25-1 with TRBJ1-1. Germline values: CDR1 MGHDK, CDR2 SYGVNS. This CDR3 is built from 15 residues. CDR3 in amino acids: CASSEYKGENTEAFF.

The chain employs TRBV7-3 and TRBJ2-7; the TCRdb D gene call, TRBD2, has no DNA to confirm it. The CDR3 runs to 19 residues. The germline CDR1 and CDR2 sequences are SGHTA and FQGTGA. The CDR3: CASSPHSLGPWREGYEQYF.

V gene TRBV20-1 combines with J gene TRBJ1-4; TCRdb returns TRBD1, unconfirmable since there is no DNA. There are 15 residues in the CDR3. CDR1 and CDR2 from the germline V gene are DFQATT and SNEGSKA (reference sequence). CDR3 amino acids: CSARELLRDREKLFF.

J is TRBJ1-6 and V is TRBV5-1. The CDR3 totals 14 residues. Germline-derived CDR1 and CDR2 are SGHRS and YFSETQ. The CDR3 is CASSFGDLGSPLHF.

The V call is TRBV7-2, the J call TRBJ2-1; no DNA is available, so the TRBD1 call from TCRdb remains unchecked. Germline CDR1 reads SGHTA; CDR2 reads FQGNSA. CDR3 length: 14 residues. This CDR3 is CASSSTGVGDEQFF. Full variable domain (missing parts from reference TRBV7-2 and TRBJ2-1): GAGVSQSPSNKVTEKGKDVELRCDPISGHTALYWYRQSLGQGLEFLIYFQGNSAPDKSGLPSDRFSAERTGGSVSTLTIQRTQQEDSAVYLCASSSTGVGDEQFFGPGTRLTVL.

The rearrangement links TRBV5-1 to TRBJ1-1. CDR1 and CDR2 (germline): SGHRS, YFSETQ. This CDR3 has 14 residues. Here the CDR3 reads CASSLDQLRTEAFF.

The rearrangement links TRBV11-2 to TRBJ2-4; TCRdb proposes TRBD1, but this gene call is untestable without DNA. This CDR3 has 13 amino acids. Germline CDR1 is SGHAT and CDR2 is FQNNGV. CDR3 region: CACSRDREDIQYF. Filled out from reference TRBV11-2 and TRBJ2-4, the complete variable domain reads EAGVAQSPRYKIIEKRQSVAFWCNPISGHATLYWYQQILGQGPKLLIQFQNNGVVDDSQLPKDRFSAERLKGVDSTLKIQPAKLEDSAVYLCACSRDREDIQYFGAGTRLSVL.

The chain has TRBV2 and TRBJ2-4; the TCRdb call, TRBD1, lacks DNA for checking. CDR3 length equals 12 residues. Per the germline V gene, CDR1 is SNHLY and CDR2 is FYNNEI. CDR3 region: CASSEYGAGSYF.

This chain uses TRBV4-1 with TRBJ2-4; there is no DNA to check the TCRdb D call of TRBD2. The germline V gene has CDR1 MGHRA and CDR2 YSYEKL. This CDR3 contains 14 residues. The CDR3 loop is CASSTQAGMNIQYF.

The chain couples TRBV5-4 to TRBJ2-2; the TCRdb call, TRBD1, lacks DNA for checking. Germline V gene lookup returns CDR1 SGHNT and CDR2 YYREEE (reference sequence). The CDR3 covers 14 residues. The CDR3 region is CASTSPLNTGELFF.

CDR3 loop: CASSPLGTMNNEQFF. The genes are TRBV7-7 and TRBJ2-1; checking the TCRdb D call of TRBD2 is not possible without DNA. The CDR3 is made up of 15 amino acids. The germline CDR1 and CDR2 sequences are SSHAT and FNYEAQ (reference sequence).

This chain links TRBV6-5 with TRBJ1-2; TCRdb's D call of TRBD1 is untestable without DNA. CDR1 and CDR2 (germline): MNHEY, SVGAGI. The length of the CDR3 is 12 residues. CDR3 loop: CASSPLIGGYTF.

V usage is TRBV5-1 and J usage is TRBJ2-4; TCRdb's assignment of TRBD1 cannot be checked, as there is no DNA. Germline V gene lookup returns CDR1 SGHRS and CDR2 YFSETQ. CDR3 length: 14 residues. The CDR3 here is CASSVAGTLAIQYF.

The rearrangement joins TRBV29-1 to TRBJ1-2; the D gene TCRdb calls, TRBD1, cannot be checked with no DNA. This CDR3 contains 12 residues. Germline V gene sequence: CDR1 SQVTM, CDR2 ANQGSEA. CDR3 amino acids: CSAQGDHGGYTF.